This entry describes one T cell receptor beta chain. Through a sample-barcoded 5' primer and a J-beta primer mix, a second PCR was run for roughly 6 to 11 cycles. TCRdb independently ran MiXCR on the 5' RACE reads; one entry per CDR3 protein. This table holds almost 1 million distinct CDR3 sequences, roughly half found once. This sample was taken from a study of blood T cells in healthy people across ages. The V end lost 2 bases, the J end lost 0 bases, and 8 bases lay between the germline ends. The germline CDR1 and CDR2 sequences are PRHDT and FYEKMQ (reference sequence). The CDR3 is made up of 14 amino acids.

The TCR originated in a woman aged 60-70 years in good health. The V gene is TRBV13, the J gene TRBJ2-7; no firm D call. Material: blood. Here the CDR3 DNA reads TGTGCCAGCAGCTTACTCGCGAACTCCTACGAGCAGTACTTC. Translating gives CASSLLANSYEQYF.